Listed here are 10 T cell receptor beta chains from one sample, sequenced in a study of CD8+ T cells in alopecia areata. The authors extracted RNA and reverse transcribed it into cDNA as the sequencing template. Here immunoSEQ multiplex PCR was the method, and the copy in TCRdb shows in-frame clones only, minus some. The sample lists 110,000 or so clones; more than 30% were seen once. Sequencing input: CD4+ T cells sorted from blood. The origin of the receptors is a human donor with alopecia areata.

This clone was observed a few times. This chain uses TRBV7-2 with TRBJ2-3; D ambiguous. Germline loops: CDR1 SGHTA, CDR2 FQGNSA. The CDR3 has 13 residues. V dropped 3 bases and J dropped 5 bases, with 9 bases sitting between them. The CDR3 here is CASSLSRVDTQYF. The CDR3 coding sequence is TGTGCCAGCAGCTTGAGCCGTGTAGATACGCAGTATTTT.

The V and J genes are TRBV5-1 and TRBJ2-1, with TRBD1 matching 9 bases. CDR1 SGHRS and CDR2 YFSETQ come from the germline V gene. The CDR3 is 15 amino acids. V lost 1 base and J lost 5; bases outside the gene matches: 4. CDR3 region: CASSLTGGGNNEQFF. Written as DNA, the CDR3 is TGCGCCAGCAGCTTGACAGGGGGCGGTAACAATGAGCAGTTCTTC.

V gene TRBV28 combines with J gene TRBJ1-5; possible D gene TRBD1, 6 bases. The CDR3 has 13 amino acids. CDR1 MDHEN and CDR2 SYDVKM come from the germline V gene. V shed 10 bases and J shed 6 bases, with 16 bases lying between them. CDR3: CATHRQDFQPQHF. CDR3 sequence (DNA): TGTGCCACCCACCGACAGGACTTTCAGCCCCAGCATTTT.

V and J are TRBV7-2 and TRBJ2-7; TRBD2 aligns across 10 bases. Trimming cost V 2 bases and J 4 bases; bases outside gene matches: 5. The germline CDR1 and CDR2 sequences are SGHTA and FQGNSA. The CDR3 spans 15 residues. The CDR3 region is CASSLQRGGVYEQYF. The CDR3 region has the DNA TGTGCCAGCAGCTTACAGCGGGGGGGCGTATACGAGCAGTACTTC.

This sequence joins TRBV29-1 and TRBJ2-7, with 7 bases lining up with TRBD2. J gave up 5 bases and V 2 bases, and 3 bases lay outside the gene matches. Germline CDR1 SQVTM, CDR2 ANQGSEA. CDR3 length equals 12 residues. The CDR3 sequence: CSVEHGLDEQYF. CDR3 DNA: TGCAGCGTTGAACATGGACTAGACGAGCAGTACTTC.

This clone was picked up a small number of times. This chain connects TRBV5-1 to TRBJ2-1; TRBD2 is a possible D gene (6 bases). The CDR3 has 15 residues. Between the trimmed V and J ends, which lost 0 bases and 6 bases, there was a span of 13 bases. The germline V gene has CDR1 SGHRS and CDR2 YFSETQ. CDR3 sequence: CASSLGPSDGNEQFF. For the CDR3, the DNA is TGCGCCAGCAGCTTGGGGCCTAGCGATGGCAATGAGCAGTTCTTC.

Turning to this clone: One base away lies a much larger clone, so this may be a sequencing read error. The chain joins TRBV5-4 to TRBJ2-2; D ambiguous. This CDR3 has 13 residues. Germline lookup yields CDR1 SGHNT and CDR2 YYREEE (reference sequence). V was shortened by 2 bases and J by 1 base, with 3 bases between the two germline ends. The CDR3: CASSLVNTGELFF. The CDR3 DNA reads as TGTGCCAGCAGCTTAGTGAACACCGGGGAGCTGTTTTTT.

This clone was found once. The chain couples TRBV30 to TRBJ1-3; no clear D gene. Per the germline V gene, CDR1 is GTSNPN and CDR2 is SVGIG (reference sequence). The CDR3 contains 13 residues. The V end was cut by 7 bases, the J end by 0 bases, with 10 bases between. CDR3 protein: CAFVTDSGNTIYF. The CDR3 region has the DNA TGTGCCTTTGTAACGGACTCTGGAAACACCATATATTTT.

This clone came up a few times. This chain's CDR3 is CAISGGTGGTEAFF. Written as DNA, the CDR3 is TGTGCCATCAGTGGCGGGACAGGGGGGACTGAAGCTTTCTTT. The chain joins TRBV10-3 to TRBJ1-1, with TRBD1 matching over 11 bases. The V gene end was trimmed by 4 bases and the J gene end by 5 bases; junction bases not matched to a gene: 3. CDR1 ENHRY and CDR2 SYGVKD come from the germline V gene. This CDR3 region has 14 residues.

This chain uses TRBV5-1 with TRBJ2-6; either TRBD1 or TRBD2 may supply D (6 bases each). The germline CDR1 and CDR2 sequences are SGHRS and YFSETQ. The CDR3 loop spans 16 amino acids. V was pared by 3 bases and J by 0 bases, with 10 bases between. The CDR3 DNA follows: TGCGCCAGCAGCTGGGGGGCCAGCTCTGGGGCCAACGTCCTGACTTTC. It translates to CASSWGASSGANVLTF.